The sequence of this TCR beta chain was determined in a study of persistence of HIV-infected CD4 T cells. Study summary: CD4+ T cells responding to CMV or HIV-1 Gag were isolated. Points from the study as a whole: TCRbeta richness was lower in CMV- and Gag-responding cells than in anti-CD3/anti-CD28-responding cells.

Concerning this clone itself: Its antigen is not known.

The V segment lost 4 bases and the J segment 2 bases; nucleotides outside the gene matches: 17. The CDR3 contains 20 residues. Per the germline V gene, CDR1 is MRHNA and CDR2 is SNTAGT. The immunoSEQ assay was version 4, run in survey mode. The assay was immunoSEQ multiplex PCR, and TCRdb's table has in-frame clones only and misses some. The sample lists about 64,000 clones, over 60% occurring once. An overlapping HIV-1 Gag peptide pool stimulated these cells at roughly 1 ug/peptide/mL. Memory cells lacking CD40L and CD69 with high CD45RO were sorted. This receptor was obtained from an adult man with HIV who was CMV-seropositive. The J gene is TRBJ1-5, the V gene TRBV6-4, with TRBD1 identical over 10 bases. The source material was CD4+ T cells sorted from PBMCs after approximately 20-hour stimulation, sampled from a patient who received antiretroviral therapy. This CDR3 reads CASSAPVGTGEWKGNQPQHF. The DNA of the CDR3 is TGTGCCAGCAGTGCTCCAGTGGGGACAGGGGAGTGGAAAGGCAATCAGCCCCAGCATTTT.